What follows describes a single T cell receptor beta chain. The antigen is unknown. The CDR3 is made up of 16 amino acids. Germline V CDR1 and CDR2: SGDLS, YYNGEE. Germline trimming cut 0 bases from V and 3 bases from J; bases unmatched to any gene: 6. The sample originates from a study of chemoradiotherapy in HPV16-positive cancers. Over chemoradiotherapy, repertoires were sampled more than once. Study results and limitations: HPV-responsive T-cell expansion during chemoradiotherapy was linked to improved recurrence-free survival in HPV16-positive patients.

The data were produced by immunoSEQ multiplex PCR, yet TCRdb's version contains in-frame clones alone and is incomplete. The sample lists roughly 25,000 clones, less than 95% occurring once. The clonotype comes from a human donor with HPV-associated anogenital cancer. Specimen collection occurred from a patient who underwent chemoradiotherapy. The chain carries TRBV9 and TRBJ2-7; 10 bases match TRBD1. The CDR3 is CASSVASGTGVYEQYF. CDR3 DNA: TGTGCCAGCAGCGTAGCCTCCGGGACAGGGGTCTACGAGCAGTACTTC.